This T cell receptor (beta chain) was profiled in a study of blood T cell repertoires in COVID-19 (dated by TCRdb to 2020 to 2021). For the wider study: The collaborator samples originated in the United States, Italy and Spain and spanned the acute and convalescent phases of COVID-19. The samples were drawn from the first 160 participants of the ongoing ImmuneRACE study and from over 950 subjects provided by 6 global collaborators. A de-identified subject ID, COVID-19 status, age in years and sex were almost always included in the sample metadata. A freely available public database, intended as a resource for researchers studying the immune response to SARS-CoV-2, is where the repertoires were released. HLA class I and class II types, where available, came from metadata supplied by the sample provider rather than from assay-based typing. The prospective study material was composed of cDNA or gDNA derived from T cells, B-cell-depleted T cells, or PBMCs. Subjects who had been exposed to COVID-19, were actively infected with it, or had recovered from it provided the deeply sampled blood TCRbeta repertoires that made up the dataset.

Whole blood was collected in K2EDTA tubes by collaborating institutions according to the institutions' own protocols. For TCRbeta analysis, collaborators shipped samples as frozen whole blood, isolated PBMCs, or DNA extracted from either of those sample types. TCRbeta CDR3 regions were amplified from genomic DNA using the immunoSEQ Assay, a bias-controlled multiplex PCR. Under the source paper's analysis protocol: Within the assay, amplification of reference gene primers was used to estimate how many nucleated cells each sample contained. Sequence reads were collapsed and filtered to measure the absolute abundance of every unique TCRbeta CDR3 rearrangement. For each sample, productive Simpson clonality was calculated as the square root of Simpson's diversity index over productive rearrangements. The immuneACCESS repertoire file appears here via TCRdb, limited to in-frame rearrangements. These files lack a portion of the clones; in checked studies, under half of the deficit traces to unresolved V genes, and the cause of the others is not known. The V and J calls and clone size are taken from that table; D and trimming were inferred from the DNA. The sample table contains some 240,000 clones; only one count was recorded for 80% of them. The top ten constitute roughly 13% of the sample.

Cut back by 4 bases and 6 bases, the V and J ends lie 7 bases apart. Counted from cysteine to phenylalanine, this CDR3 has 11 amino acids. CDR3 DNA only is kept here, 33 bases in frame from base 1. CDR1 and CDR2 were assigned from the germline V gene as MDHEN and SYDVKM. Comment on this clone: The specificity of this receptor is unknown. The record has no base qualities; no much larger clone is one base away.

On the study overall, not on this receptor specifically: The amount of clinical and demographic metadata varied by source and participant and was provided uncurated.

The sample was peripheral blood. Rearrangement joined TRBV28 to TRBJ2-7, with the D gene uncertain. This TCR was recovered from a human donor in a cohort sampled during active COVID-19. The DNA is TGTGCCAGCAGTTCAGTTCCCGAGCAGTACTTC. It translates as CASSSVPEQYF.